This TCR beta chain comes out of a study of STAT5B mutations in CD4+ large granular lymphocyte leukemia. Assay used: immunoSEQ multiplex PCR; TCRdb lists only in-frame clones, some missing. This sample has under 40,000 clones, with around 85% found just once. Findings and caveats of the study: Without putative leukemic clones, patient CD4-sorted repertoires remained more clonal than healthy CD4+ repertoires.

In the case of this clone: The antigen is undetermined.

CDR1 and CDR2 from the germline V gene are SGHRS and YFSETQ. V lost 4 bases, J lost 4 bases, and 8 bases stayed unmatched. The CDR3 covers 16 residues. The rearrangement joins TRBV5-1 to TRBJ2-2; 9 nucleotides match TRBD2. Sequences were obtained from CD4+ T cells from blood buffy coats. This sequence originates from a human donor in good health. As DNA, the CDR3 is TGCGCCAGCAGCAGATTAGCGGGAGTACTCACCGGGGAGCTGTTTTTT. Amino acids: CASSRLAGVLTGELFF.